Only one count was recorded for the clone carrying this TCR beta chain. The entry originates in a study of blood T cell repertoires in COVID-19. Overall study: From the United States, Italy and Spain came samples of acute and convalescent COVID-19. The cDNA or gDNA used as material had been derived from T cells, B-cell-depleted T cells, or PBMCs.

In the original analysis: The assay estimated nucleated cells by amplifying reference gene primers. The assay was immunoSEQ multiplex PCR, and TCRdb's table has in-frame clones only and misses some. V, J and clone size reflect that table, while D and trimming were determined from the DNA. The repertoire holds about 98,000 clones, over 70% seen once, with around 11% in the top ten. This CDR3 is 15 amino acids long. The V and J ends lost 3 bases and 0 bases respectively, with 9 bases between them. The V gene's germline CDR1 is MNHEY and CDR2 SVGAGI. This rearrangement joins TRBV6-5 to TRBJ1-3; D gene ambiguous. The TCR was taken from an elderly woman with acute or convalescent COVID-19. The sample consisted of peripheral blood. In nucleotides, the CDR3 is TGTGCCAGCAGTTATGAGGCGAACTCTGGAAACACCATATATTTT. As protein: CASSYEANSGNTIYF.